This T cell receptor (beta chain) was documented in a study of shared clonotypes between healthy human individuals. V gave up 4 bases and J gave up 4 bases, with 12 bases separating them. The CDR3 extends over 14 amino acids. Germline CDR1 reads MNHNY; CDR2 reads SVGAGI (reference sequence). Clones were sequenced by immunoSEQ multiplex PCR, and TCRdb holds only the in-frame ones, with some missing. In the table there are 400,000 to 550,000 clones, 70% to 80% of which are singletons. The sample was PBMCs. The source of this sequence is a woman in her 40s in good health. Some clones in this sample may be carry-over from other donors' samples. This chain links TRBV6-6 with TRBJ2-3; either TRBD1 or TRBD2 may supply D (5 bases each). CDR3 sequence (DNA): TGTGCCAGCAGTTTCAGGGACGCAGCAGATACGCAGTATTTT. This gives the protein CASSFRDAADTQYF.